This T cell receptor beta chain originates from a study of T cells after yellow fever vaccination. Study information: For low cell numbers, libraries were made with SMART-Seq v4 Ultra Low Input.

Making TCR cDNA involved 5'RACE template switching, which added UMIs and a universal primer site. TCRdb analysed the 5' RACE reads with MiXCR anew, one entry per CDR3 protein. The repertoire includes around 320,000 distinct CDR3 sequences, approximately 8% of them detected once, and around 3.5% sits in the top ten. Findings of the study overall: Reappearance after the booster was seen for most primary-vaccination clones, at around 95% CD4 and around 88% CD8.

The V gene's germline CDR1 is SGHVS and CDR2 FNYEAQ. The V and J ends lost 3 bases and 9 bases, in that order; junction bases with no gene match: 9. This CDR3 region has 16 residues. As regards this clonotype: Its target is unknown.

This clonotype was sampled from a man aged 18 to 29 who received the YFV17D yellow fever vaccine. The sequencing here drew on CD4+ T cells sorted from PBMCs, taken 5 days after the yellow fever booster vaccination. The rearrangement links TRBV7-6 to TRBJ1-6; 9 bases are shared with TRBD1. The CDR3 DNA reads as TGTGCCAGCAGCTTTCTGGGACAGGGAATGGGTTCACCCCTCCACTTT. Its translation is CASSFLGQGMGSPLHF.